One sample yielded the 6 T cell receptor beta chains listed below, sequenced in a study of regulatory T cells in long-lasting Graves disease. Described time point: newly diagnosed GD, antithyroid drugs for less than 3 months. Researchers made the TCR library from RNA that was extracted from PBMCs. According to the study, TCR beta libraries were built with iRepertoire HTBI primers and CDR3-region Arm-PCR. TCRdb reprocessed the multiplex PCR reads with MiXCR, giving one entry per CDR3 protein. The table records 400,000 to 550,000 distinct CDR3 sequences, just under 15% of them present only once. These same records also appear under a second study, on T cells in Graves' hyperthyroidism and ophthalmopathy.

Material: peripheral blood mononuclear cells (PBMCs), obtained at new diagnosis, from a patient treated with antithyroid drugs. These receptors all stem from a woman aged 30 to 39 with Graves disease.

This clonotype was seen at least ten times. The chain carries TRBV3-1 and TRBJ2-5; no firm D call. The germline V and J ends were trimmed by 2 bases and 0 bases, with 10 bases remaining between them. Germline values: CDR1 LGHDT, CDR2 YNNKEL (reference sequence). The CDR3 runs to 15 residues. The CDR3 sequence is CASSQRRAHQETQYF. DNA for the CDR3: TGTGCCAGCAGCCAACGCCGGGCTCACCAAGAGACCCAGTACTTC.

In this sample, this clonotype turned up a few times. The CDR3, as DNA: TGTGCCAGCTCACCGGAGGGGGGGTATCAGCCCCAGCATTTT. The encoded protein is CASSPEGGYQPQHF. The rearrangement links TRBV18 to TRBJ1-5, with a possible D match to TRBD1 (6 bases). The CDR3 length is 14 residues. With 3 bases removed from V and 5 bases from J, the gap between germline ends came to 11 bases. Per the germline V gene, CDR1 is KGHSH and CDR2 is LQKENI. The full variable domain, completed using reference TRBV18 and TRBJ1-5, is NAGVMQNPRHLVRRRGQEARLRCSPMKGHSHVYWYRQLPEEGLKFMVYLQKENIIDESGMPKERFSAEFPKEGPSILRIQQVVRGDSAAYFCASSPEGGYQPQHFGDGTRLSIL.

This clonotype came up many times. This CDR3 is CASSLIGRGGTYNEQFF. For the CDR3, the DNA is TGTGCCAGCAGCTTAATCGGGAGGGGGGGGACCTACAATGAGCAGTTCTTC. The chain combines TRBV7-3 with TRBJ2-1, with 8 nucleotides matching TRBD2. V dropped 1 base and J dropped 2; count of bases not matched to a gene: 7. The CDR3 covers 17 residues. CDR1 is SGHTA, CDR2 FQGTGA, per germline.

This clonotype was recorded at least ten times. The J gene is TRBJ2-1, the V gene TRBV20-1, with D tentatively TRBD2 (5 bases). CDR1 and CDR2 from the germline V gene are DFQATT and SNEGSKA (reference sequence). The V end lost 6 bases, the J end lost 10 bases, and 10 bases lay between the germline ends. This CDR3 has 10 amino acids. The CDR3 here is CSAPRVEQFF. The CDR3 DNA reads as TGCAGTGCCCCGCGGGTCGAGCAGTTCTTC.

As regards this clonotype: A read error is possible here, since a much larger clone lies one base away. The chain recombines TRBV4-2 with TRBJ2-7, with 7 bases matching TRBD2. The CDR3 has 15 amino acids. Germline loops: CDR1 LGHNA, CDR2 YNFKEQ. V was pared by 2 bases and J by 6 bases, with 10 bases of the junction left unmatched. In DNA, the CDR3 is TGTGCCAGCAGCCAATATTGGGGCGGGAGCATCGAGCAGTACTTC. This sequence encodes CASSQYWGGSIEQYF.

This clonotype was counted ten times or more. V is TRBV6-1 and J is TRBJ1-1, with 8 bases matching TRBD1. The germline V gene encodes CDR1 MNHNS and CDR2 SASEGT. The CDR3 covers 14 residues. V shed 3 bases, J shed 3 bases, and the junction held 3 bases outside the gene matches. CDR3 nucleotides: TGTGCCAGCAGTGACAGGGGGCGCGACACTGAAGCTTTCTTT. Its translation is CASSDRGRDTEAFF.